This TCR beta chain was retrieved from a study of blood T cell repertoires in COVID-19. Data came from immunoSEQ multiplex PCR; TCRdb stores just in-frame clones and leaves some out. The sample includes over 150,000 clones, around three quarters of them seen just once. This clone was recorded a few times. The CDR3 is made up of 13 amino acids. Germline CDR1 and CDR2: MNHEY and SVGAGI. V lost 5 bases to trimming and J lost 2 bases, with 9 bases between them. Sequencing was performed on peripheral blood. The clonotype comes from a man older than 75 with acute or convalescent COVID-19. The chain is built from TRBV6-5 and TRBJ1-1, with D possibly TRBD1 on 5 matching bases. The CDR3 protein is CASSLQGNTEAFF. CDR3 bases: TGTGCCAGCAGTCTTCAGGGAAACACTGAAGCTTTCTTT.